This T cell receptor (beta chain) was captured by sequencing in a study of technical replicates of blood from several donors. Sequenced by immunoSEQ multiplex PCR; TCRdb stores in-frame clones only, minus some. Seen here are 100,000 or so clones, roughly 95% observed once, and the top ten hold 0.2% to 0.25%. CDR3 length: 14 amino acids. The germline V gene has CDR1 SGHDT and CDR2 YYEEEE. V shed 3 bases and J shed 6 bases, with 12 bases lying between them. What was sequenced was T cells isolated from PBMCs. This TCR was sampled from a human donor in good health. The chain combines TRBV5-6 with TRBJ1-4; D is possibly TRBD1 (6 bases). CDR3 DNA sequence: TGTGCCAGCAGCTCAGGGGTCTTCGATGAAAAACTGTTTTTT. It yields the protein CASSSGVFDEKLFF.